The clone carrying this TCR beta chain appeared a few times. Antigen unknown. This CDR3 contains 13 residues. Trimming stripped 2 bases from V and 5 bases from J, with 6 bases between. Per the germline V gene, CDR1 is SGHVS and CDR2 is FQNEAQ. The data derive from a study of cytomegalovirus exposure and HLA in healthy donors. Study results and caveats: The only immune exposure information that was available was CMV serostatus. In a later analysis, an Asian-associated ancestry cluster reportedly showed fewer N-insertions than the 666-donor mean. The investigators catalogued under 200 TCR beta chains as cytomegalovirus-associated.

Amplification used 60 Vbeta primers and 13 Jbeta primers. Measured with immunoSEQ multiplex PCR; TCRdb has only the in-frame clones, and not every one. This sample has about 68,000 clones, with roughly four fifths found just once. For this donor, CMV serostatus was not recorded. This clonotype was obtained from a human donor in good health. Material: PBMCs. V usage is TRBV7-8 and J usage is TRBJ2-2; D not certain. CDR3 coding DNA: TGTGCCAGCAGCTTACTCAGTACCGGGGAGCTGTTTTTT. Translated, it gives CASSLLSTGELFF.